The present entry profiles one TCR beta chain with its context. This clonotype appeared many times. Its specific antigen is unknown. No base qualities exist here, and no much larger clone lies one base off it. The CDR1 and CDR2 encoded by the germline V gene (reference sequence) are SEHNR and FQNEAQ. Reading from cysteine to phenylalanine, the CDR3 counts 12 amino acids. The read is trimmed to its CDR3 DNA, 36 bases read in frame from base 1. V is clipped by 3 bases and J by 10 bases, and the sequence between their germline boundaries is 7 bases long. These data originate in a study of T-cell memory formation after mild COVID-19 (dated by TCRdb to the early 2020s). With respect to the entire study: TCR sequence clusters from the two donors were largely donor specific. In a couple of donors, T-cell clones that expanded and contracted after mild COVID-19 were followed by sequencing TCRalpha and TCRbeta repertoires longitudinally. Two young, previously healthy adult volunteers made up the cohort, one male and one female.

PBMCs were isolated by Ficoll-Paque density gradient centrifugation. Sequencing was performed on an Illumina NovaSeq 6000. TCRalpha and TCRbeta cDNA libraries were built by 5'RACE with constant-segment primers, adding sample barcodes and unique molecular identifiers. Trizol reagent was used to extract RNA from every sample. Library amplification was performed in two PCR steps, and a second sample barcode and Illumina TruSeq adapters were introduced in the second step. Sequencing of the libraries was done on an Illumina NovaSeq, producing 2 x 150 bp paired-end reads. On the study's bioinformatics: The reads were demultiplexed and collapsed into UMI-guided consensus sequences using migec v1.2.7. Using mixcr v2.1.11, UMI consensuses were aligned to TRA and TRB V and J templates and then assembled into clonotypes. Expanded or contracted clonotypes were those called significant by both edgeR and NoisET, with noise models trained on biological replicates. edgeR calls used a false discovery rate-adjusted p below 0.01 and a log2 fold-change threshold of 1. As an exploratory analysis of dynamics, PCA with hierarchical clustering was applied to max-normalized trajectories of the 1000 most abundant clonotypes. Separately sequenced CD4+ and CD8+ repertoires were used to assign a CD4 or CD8 phenotype to each responding clone. Clones were called with MiXCR by TCRdb after fastp trimmed the public reads at Q25, and only in-frame beta chains were retained. Each entry merges the rows of one CDR3 protein and shows their most common DNA and genes. These V and J calls originate from TCRdb's pipeline instead of the authors' own analysis. The sample contains around 90,000 distinct CDR3 sequences, about 15% of them found a single time. The ten largest clones represent under 45% of the sample.

Study-wide findings and limitations: Only a couple of mild cases were covered by the study, and larger cohorts that include severe cases with pre-infection samples were considered necessary. Contracting CD4+ clones were found mainly in CM and EM memory subsets, while CD8+ clones were enriched in EMRA. From day 15 to 85, contracting clones showed balanced CD4/CD8 phenotypes, whereas a second wave of clones that expanded from day 15 to 37 leaned towards CD4+. The detection of some responding clones in pre-infection memory suggests that pre-existing cross-reactive memory T cells joined the SARS-CoV-2 response. SARS-CoV-2 specificity of the second-wave clones peaking on day 37 was not confirmed.

The receptor's source is a man aged 18 to 29 who had mild COVID-19 (a few samples of this study predate the infection). The sample titles of this study are shuffled in the database, so cell type and time point are left out; the donor was told from shared clones. Recombination joined TRBV7-9 with TRBJ1-6; the D gene lacks a confident call. The sequencing sample was made of PBMCs or a T cell subset sorted from them (not recorded which). The DNA sequence is as follows: TGTGCCAGCAGCTTTTCGGGCTCACCCCTCCACTTT. Its translation reads: CASSFSGSPLHF.